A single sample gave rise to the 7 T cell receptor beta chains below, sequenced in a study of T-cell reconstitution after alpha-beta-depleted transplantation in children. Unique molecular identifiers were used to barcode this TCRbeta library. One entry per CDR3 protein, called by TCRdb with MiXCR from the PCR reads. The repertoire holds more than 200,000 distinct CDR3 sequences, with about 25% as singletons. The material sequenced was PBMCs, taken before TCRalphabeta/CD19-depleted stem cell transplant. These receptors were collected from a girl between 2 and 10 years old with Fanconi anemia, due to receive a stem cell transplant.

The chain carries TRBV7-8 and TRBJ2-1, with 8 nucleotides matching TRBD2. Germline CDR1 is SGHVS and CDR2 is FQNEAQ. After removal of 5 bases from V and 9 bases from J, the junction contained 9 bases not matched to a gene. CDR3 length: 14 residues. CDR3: CASSGSAGGGEQFF. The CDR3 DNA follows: TGTGCCAGCAGCGGCTCGGCGGGGGGCGGTGAGCAGTTCTTC.

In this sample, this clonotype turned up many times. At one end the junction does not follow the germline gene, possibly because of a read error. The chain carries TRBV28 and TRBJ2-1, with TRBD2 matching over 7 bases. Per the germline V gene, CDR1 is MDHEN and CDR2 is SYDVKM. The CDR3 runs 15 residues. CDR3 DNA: TGCGCCAGCAGCTCCACGGGGACTACTCACAATGAGCAGTTCTTC. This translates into CASSSTGTTHNEQFF.

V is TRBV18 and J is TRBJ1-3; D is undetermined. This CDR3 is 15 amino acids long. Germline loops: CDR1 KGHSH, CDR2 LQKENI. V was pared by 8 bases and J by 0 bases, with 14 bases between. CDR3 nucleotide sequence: TGTGCCAGCACCTTTCAGCCACGCTCTGGAAACACCATATATTTT. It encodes CASTFQPRSGNTIYF.

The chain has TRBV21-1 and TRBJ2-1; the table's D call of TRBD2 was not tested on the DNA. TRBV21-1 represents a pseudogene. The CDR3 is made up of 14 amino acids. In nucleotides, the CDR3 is TGTGCCAGCAGCGAGGGACTAGTGGGCGATGAGCAGTTCTTC. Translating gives CASSEGLVGDEQFF.

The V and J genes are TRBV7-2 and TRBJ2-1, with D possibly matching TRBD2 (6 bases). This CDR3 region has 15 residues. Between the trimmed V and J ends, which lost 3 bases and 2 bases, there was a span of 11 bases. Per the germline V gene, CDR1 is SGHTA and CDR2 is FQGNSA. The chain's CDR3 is CASSFVSGTYNEQFF. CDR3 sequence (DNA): TGTGCCAGCAGCTTCGTTAGCGGAACCTACAATGAGCAGTTCTTC. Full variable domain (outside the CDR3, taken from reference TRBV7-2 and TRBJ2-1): GAGVSQSPSNKVTEKGKDVELRCDPISGHTALYWYRQSLGQGLEFLIYFQGNSAPDKSGLPSDRFSAERTGGSVSTLTIQRTQQEDSAVYLCASSFVSGTYNEQFFGPGTRLTVL.

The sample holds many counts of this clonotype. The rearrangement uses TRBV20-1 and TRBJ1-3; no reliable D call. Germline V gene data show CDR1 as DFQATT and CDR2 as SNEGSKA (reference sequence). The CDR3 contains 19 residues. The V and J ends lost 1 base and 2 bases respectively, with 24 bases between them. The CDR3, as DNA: TGCAGTGCTAGAGCCCTTGGCCTTGGTCTCCGCCGGACTGGAAACACCATATATTTT. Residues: CSARALGLGLRRTGNTIYF.

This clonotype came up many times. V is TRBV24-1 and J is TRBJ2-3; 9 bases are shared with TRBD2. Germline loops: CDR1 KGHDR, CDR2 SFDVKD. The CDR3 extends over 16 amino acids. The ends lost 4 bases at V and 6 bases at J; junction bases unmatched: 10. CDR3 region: CATSEYSGSRLDTQYF. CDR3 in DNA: TGTGCCACCAGTGAATATAGCGGGAGCAGGTTGGATACGCAGTATTTT.